This entry lists 25 T cell receptor beta chains sequenced from one sample in a study of CD8+CD57+ T cells in acquired aplastic anemia. The TCR beta profiling, which covered VDJ combination and CDR3 sequence, was carried out using genomic DNA as the template. A single record per CDR3 protein comes from TCRdb applying MiXCR to the reads. The repertoire holds 100,000 to 130,000 distinct CDR3 sequences, with 51% as singletons. Sequenced sample: sorted CD4+, CD8+, or CD8+CD57+ T cells (not recorded which) from PBMCs. These receptors originate from a human donor in good health, serving as a control.

This chain joins TRBV7-9 and TRBJ1-6; the match to TRBD1 covers 9 bases. The length of the CDR3 is 15 residues. In germline, CDR1 is SEHNR, CDR2 FQNEAQ (reference sequence). V was clipped by 1 base and J by 10 bases; unmatched bases: 5. CDR3 coding DNA: TGTGCCAGCAGCTTAGGGGACAGGGTGATCTCACCCCTCCACTTT. Its translation is CASSLGDRVISPLHF.

Regarding this clonotype: A read error is likely, as this CDR3 ends without the conserved phenylalanine or tryptophan. The V gene is TRBV29-1, the J gene TRBJ2-7; no definite D call. Germline values: CDR1 SQVTM, CDR2 ANQGSEA. V was cut by 5 bases and J by 3 bases, with 8 bases left in between. The CDR3 loop spans 11 amino acids. CDR3 protein: CSVPGRYEQYL. In DNA, the CDR3 is TGCAGCGTTCCGGGCCGCTACGAGCAGTACCTC.

To note about this clonotype: A much larger clonotype is one base distant, so this may be a read error. Because it lacks the conserved phenylalanine or tryptophan at the end, this CDR3 is likely a read error. This rearrangement joins TRBV4-1 to TRBJ2-1; 10 bases are shared with TRBD2. The length of the CDR3 is 13 residues. Germline V gene lookup returns CDR1 MGHRA and CDR2 YSYEKL. Trimming at V came to 7 bases and at J to 9 bases, leaving 6 bases not matched to a gene. The CDR3 here is CASKAGGRGEQFS. CDR3 bases: TGCGCCAGCAAAGCGGGGGGGCGTGGTGAGCAGTTCTCC.

This clonotype was detected many times. The gene calls are TRBV4-1 and TRBJ2-7, with D possibly matching TRBD2 (5 bases). V lost 1 base and J 3 bases, leaving 10 bases between the germline ends. The CDR3 is 14 amino acids. Germline V gene lookup returns CDR1 MGHRA and CDR2 YSYEKL. CDR3 sequence: CASSQVQADYEQYF. In DNA, the CDR3 is TGCGCCAGCAGCCAAGTTCAAGCGGACTACGAGCAGTACTTC.

The chain employs TRBV10-3 and TRBJ1-1; D unclear. The V end was cut by 5 bases, the J end by 0 bases, with 10 bases between. The germline CDR1 and CDR2 sequences are ENHRY and SYGVKD. The CDR3 has 14 amino acids. CDR3 DNA: TGTGCCATCAGTAAGGACCCTATGAACACTGAAGCTTTCTTT. Protein: CAISKDPMNTEAFF.

This clonotype has a count of ten or more. The chain uses TRBV19 and TRBJ1-6, with D possibly matching TRBD1 (5 bases). Germline loops: CDR1 LNHDA, CDR2 SQIVND (reference sequence). The CDR3 is 14 residues long. V lost 5 bases and J lost 7, with 12 bases in between. For the CDR3, the DNA is TGTGCCAGTAGTCCGAGACAGTGGAATTCACCCCTCCACTTT. This gives the protein CASSPRQWNSPLHF.

At least ten counts were recorded for this clonotype. The chain joins TRBV5-1 to TRBJ2-7; D ambiguous. Germline V lookup: CDR1 SGHRS, CDR2 YFSETQ. There are 12 residues in the CDR3. Trimming took 0 bases from V and 3 from J, leaving 4 bases between them. The CDR3 DNA sequence: TGCGCCAGCAGCTTGGGCATCTACGAGCAGTACTTC. Translation gives CASSLGIYEQYF.

The chain combines TRBV20-1 with TRBJ2-1, with D perhaps being TRBD1 or TRBD2 (5 bases each). Per the germline V gene, CDR1 is DFQATT and CDR2 is SNEGSKA (reference sequence). The CDR3 consists of 12 residues. Trimming took 1 base from V and 10 from J, leaving 11 bases between them. The CDR3: CSARVYGAEQFF. The CDR3 DNA reads TGCAGTGCTAGAGTCTACGGGGCCGAGCAGTTCTTC.

This clonotype was found many times. The chain uses TRBV15 and TRBJ2-7; TRBD1 or TRBD2 may be the D gene (5 bases each). This CDR3 region has 16 residues. Trimming took off 2 bases at V and 3 bases at J, with 17 bases between the two ends. From germline, CDR1 is LNHNV and CDR2 YYDKDF (reference sequence). This CDR3 reads CATSRTLRDGYYEQYF. In DNA, the CDR3 is TGTGCCACCAGCAGAACCCTTCGGGACGGATACTACGAGCAGTACTTC. The variable domain in full, with the rest retrieved from reference TRBV15 and TRBJ2-7, is DAMVIQNPRYQVTQFGKPVTLSCSQTLNHNVMYWYQQKSSQAPKLLFHYYDKDFNNEADTPDNFQSRRPNTSFCFLDIRSPGLGDTAMYLCATSRTLRDGYYEQYFGPGTRLTVT.

This chain uses TRBV4-3 with TRBJ2-5, with D uncertain. The length of the CDR3 is 13 residues. V lost 0 bases to trimming and J lost 5 bases, with 7 bases between them. Germline V CDR1 and CDR2: LGHNA, YSLEER. CDR3 DNA: TGCGCCAGCAGCCAAGATTTTTGGGAGACCCAGTACTTC. Its protein product is CASSQDFWETQYF.

This clonotype was recorded at least ten times. The chain has TRBV9 and TRBJ2-2; D gene ambiguous. CDR3 length equals 15 residues. V lost 2 bases, J lost 3 bases, and 11 bases lay in between. Per the germline V gene, CDR1 is SGDLS and CDR2 is YYNGEE. In DNA form, the CDR3 reads TGTGCCAGCAGCGTTTTCGTCGAGGACACCGGGGAGCTGTTTTTT. Amino acids: CASSVFVEDTGELFF.

The chain is built from TRBV20-1 and TRBJ2-6, with D maybe TRBD1 (5 bases). The CDR3 covers 15 residues. The germline gives CDR1 DFQATT, CDR2 SNEGSKA (reference sequence). The V gene lost 3 bases and the J gene lost 4 bases, with 13 bases spanning the gap. The CDR3 nucleotides are TGCAGTGCTAGGGACACCCTGGGGGGGGCCAACGTCCTGACTTTC. It codes for CSARDTLGGANVLTF.

This clonotype was detected many times. The chain is built from TRBV20-1 and TRBJ1-1, with D perhaps matching TRBD1 (6 bases). Looked up from germline, CDR1 is DFQATT and CDR2 is SNEGSKA (reference sequence). Trimming stripped 3 bases from V and 5 bases from J, with 16 bases between. This CDR3 is built from 14 residues. The CDR3 sequence is CSARGARDKTEAFF. The CDR3, as DNA: TGCAGTGCTAGGGGCGCCAGGGACAAGACTGAAGCTTTCTTT.

This clonotype was recorded at least ten times. This rearrangement joins TRBV19 to TRBJ1-5, with D uncertain. The V and J ends lost 1 base and 5 bases respectively, with 9 bases between them. This CDR3 contains 14 residues. In germline, CDR1 is LNHDA, CDR2 SQIVND (reference sequence). The CDR3 is CASSIVHTDQPQHF. The CDR3 nucleotides read TGTGCCAGTAGTATAGTGCATACCGATCAGCCCCAGCATTTT.

The chain has TRBV20-1 and TRBJ2-1, with 8 bases lining up with TRBD2. J lost 8 bases, V lost 3 bases, and 9 bases had no gene match. CDR1 and CDR2 (germline): DFQATT, SNEGSKA (reference sequence). CDR3 length equals 14 residues. The CDR3 nucleotides are TGCAGTGCTAGTGACGGGGGGGCAGGCTATGAGCAGTTCTTC. Protein product: CSASDGGAGYEQFF.

This clonotype was seen once. The chain couples TRBV15 to TRBJ1-2, with D perhaps matching TRBD1 (6 bases). Trimming cost V 3 bases and J 4 bases, with 18 bases left between them. Germline V lookup: CDR1 LNHNV, CDR2 YYDKDF (reference sequence). The CDR3 runs 16 residues. CDR3 DNA sequence: TGTGCCACCAGCAGCGGAACTGAGGGGGTTGTCTATGGCTACACCTTC. Its protein product is CATSSGTEGVVYGYTF.

This clonotype was observed many times. This sequence joins TRBV2 and TRBJ1-2; 11 bases are shared with TRBD1. Germline V lookup: CDR1 SNHLY, CDR2 FYNNEI. With 7 bases clipped from V and 5 bases from J, the junction kept 3 bases outside the gene matches. The CDR3 sequence is 13 residues long. This CDR3 reads CASKDRGLYGYTF. CDR3 bases: TGTGCCAGCAAGGACAGGGGGCTATATGGCTACACCTTC.

This clonotype was recorded many times. The genes are TRBV20-1 and TRBJ1-6, with 8 positions matching TRBD1. The CDR3 sequence is 15 residues long. The germline gives CDR1 DFQATT, CDR2 SNEGSKA (reference sequence). J was trimmed by 7 bases and V by 6 bases; bases with no gene match: 11. The CDR3 nucleotides read TGCAGTGCCCCCCCCCAGGGGGCGGAAAATTCACCCCTCCACTTT. Protein sequence: CSAPPQGAENSPLHF.

The V call is TRBV20-1, the J call TRBJ1-6; 9 nucleotides line up with TRBD1. CDR3 length equals 14 residues. Germline CDR1 reads DFQATT; CDR2 reads SNEGSKA (reference sequence). Unmatched junction bases numbered 9, after V lost 6 bases and J lost 9 bases. This chain's CDR3 is CSATPGQGISPLHF. DNA for the CDR3: TGCAGTGCCACCCCGGGACAGGGTATTTCACCCCTCCACTTT.

The chain links TRBV15 to TRBJ2-1; D remains unclear. The J call may not be correct, given that the DNA end is closer to TRBJ2-7. The germline gives CDR1 LNHNV, CDR2 YYDKDF (reference sequence). The CDR3 runs 16 residues. The CDR3 DNA follows: TGTGCCACCAGCAGCCCCTCCCACGGAAGTTCCTACGAGCAGTACTTC. Protein sequence: CATSSPSHGSSYEQYF.

This clonotype was counted at least ten times. The genes are TRBV2 and TRBJ2-3, with D possibly matching TRBD1 (6 bases). The CDR3 has 16 residues. Per the germline V gene, CDR1 is SNHLY and CDR2 is FYNNEI. The V and J ends lost 2 bases and 5 bases respectively, with 17 bases between them. The CDR3 DNA is TGTGCCAGCAGTGAACTTTTTGAGGGGGTTGGAGATACGCAGTATTTT. It is translated as CASSELFEGVGDTQYF.

V is TRBV2 and J is TRBJ2-1, with 9 positions matching TRBD1. The V gene end was trimmed by 4 bases and the J gene end by 7 bases; junction bases not matched to a gene: 8. The CDR3 length is 15 residues. Germline assignment: CDR1 SNHLY and CDR2 FYNNEI. The CDR3 region has the DNA TGTGCCAGCAGTGCGTACGGGACAGGGCTGAATGAGCAGTTCTTC. Amino acid sequence: CASSAYGTGLNEQFF.

In this sample, this clonotype turned up many times. The rearrangement uses TRBV11-2 and TRBJ2-7, with D possibly being TRBD2 (6 bases). Germline V lookup: CDR1 SGHAT, CDR2 FQNNGV. The CDR3 consists of 14 residues. Trimming left V 5 bases short and J 3 bases short, with 14 bases between. The CDR3 DNA is TGTGCCAGCAGCCCCGGACTACTAAACTACGAGCAGTACTTC. It yields the protein CASSPGLLNYEQYF. The whole variable domain, remainder taken from reference TRBV11-2 and TRBJ2-7, is EAGVAQSPRYKIIEKRQSVAFWCNPISGHATLYWYQQILGQGPKLLIQFQNNGVVDDSQLPKDRFSAERLKGVDSTLKIQPAKLEDSAVYLCASSPGLLNYEQYFGPGTRLTVT.

The chain has TRBV19 and TRBJ2-3, with a possible D match to TRBD2 (5 bases). The germline V and J ends were trimmed by 1 base and 2 bases, with 7 bases remaining between them. This CDR3 spans 14 amino acids. CDR1 LNHDA and CDR2 SQIVND come from the germline V gene (reference sequence). The DNA for the CDR3 is TGTGCCAGTAGTATAGGACTACTCACAGATACGCAGTATTTT. Its protein product is CASSIGLLTDTQYF.

Points on this clonotype: Given the absence of the conserved phenylalanine or tryptophan at the CDR3 end, a read error is likely. The chain combines TRBV7-2 with TRBJ2-5; D is perhaps TRBD2 (5 bases). This CDR3 region has 14 residues. The ends were cut back, 3 bases at V and 1 base at J, with 9 bases in the middle. Germline CDR1 and CDR2: SGHTA and FQGNSA. Here the CDR3 DNA reads TGTGCCAGCAGCTTCGGGGTAACCCAAGAGACCCAGTACTTG. This sequence encodes CASSFGVTQETQYL.